One and the same sample provided the 30 T cell receptor beta chains below, sequenced in a study of a mutant IDH1 vaccine in newly diagnosed glioma. The time point is: baseline, week 1 (first vaccination visit). As for treatment: pre-vaccination baseline after standard-of-care therapy. Here immunoSEQ multiplex PCR was the method, and the copy in TCRdb shows in-frame clones only, minus some. In the table there are about 92,000 clones, about 80% of which are singletons. Sample: PBMCs, taken from a glioma patient treated with radiotherapy, temozolomide or both. These receptors originate from a woman in her forties or fifties with glioma.

This clone was seen a handful of times. The genes are TRBV29-1 and TRBJ1-1, with D tentatively TRBD1 (6 bases). The CDR3 sequence is 13 residues long. The V end was cut by 5 bases, the J end by 11 bases, with 21 bases between. Germline CDR1 SQVTM, CDR2 ANQGSEA. The CDR3 DNA is TGCAGCGTTAAGGGTGACAGGACGTTTTCGGCTTTCTTT. Its protein product is CSVKGDRTFSAFF.

DNA of the CDR3: TGTGCCAGCAGCTTAGTCATTTTGACAGCAAATAACTATGGCTACACCTTC. Translating it yields CASSLVILTANNYGYTF. The rearrangement links TRBV7-8 to TRBJ1-2; weak D call: TRBD1 (5 bases). Germline loops: CDR1 SGHVS, CDR2 FQNEAQ. The CDR3 has 17 amino acids. The ends were cut back, 1 base at V and 1 base at J, with 16 bases in the middle.

This chain links TRBV5-5 with TRBJ1-2; maybe TRBD1 (5 bases). Germline assignment: CDR1 SGHKS and CDR2 YYEKEE (reference sequence). Trimming removed 6 bases at V and 3 bases at J, with 15 bases between. The CDR3 has 14 residues. CDR3 protein: CASTLEEGYYGYTF. The CDR3 DNA is TGTGCCAGCACCCTAGAGGAGGGGTACTATGGCTACACCTTC.

The rearrangement joins TRBV29-1 to TRBJ1-2; 7 bases are shared with TRBD1. Trimming removed 7 bases from V and 6 bases from J; junction bases left unmatched: 11. From germline, CDR1 is SQVTM and CDR2 ANQGSEA. The length of the CDR3 is 13 residues. CDR3 sequence (DNA): TGCAGCGCTCTGCGAAGGGACAGAGATGGCTACACCTTC. This gives the protein CSALRRDRDGYTF.

The chain recombines TRBV18 with TRBJ1-4, with D hard to call. V dropped 2 bases and J dropped 0 bases, with 7 bases sitting between them. The CDR3 has 15 amino acids. Germline V gives CDR1 KGHSH, CDR2 LQKENI. The CDR3 coding sequence is TGTGCCAGCTCACCAGCCGTATCAACTAATGAAAAACTGTTTTTT. Translating gives CASSPAVSTNEKLFF.

This clone was recorded once. The CDR3 region is CASAGNTIYF. CDR3 DNA: TGTGCCAGCGCCGGAAACACCATATATTTT. The chain has TRBV9 and TRBJ1-3; D is undetermined. Germline loops: CDR1 SGDLS, CDR2 YYNGEE. The CDR3 extends over 10 amino acids. The V end lost 7 bases, the J end lost 4 bases, and 3 bases lay between the germline ends. Based on the CDR3 plus reference TRBV9 and TRBJ1-3, the full variable domain is DSGVTQTPKHLITATGQRVTLRCSPRSGDLSVYWYQQSLDQGLQFLIQYYNGEERAKGNILERFSAQQFPDLHSELNLSSLELGDSALYFCASAGNTIYFGEGSWLTVV.

V gene TRBV27 combines with J gene TRBJ1-1; D may be TRBD1 (5 bases). Per germline, CDR1 MNHEY and CDR2 SMNVEV (reference sequence). Deletions cut 4 bases from V and 8 bases from J, with 14 bases between. The CDR3 spans 13 residues. The DNA of the CDR3 is TGTGCCAGCAGTTCCGGGACTCCTTCGGAAGCTTTCTTT. Translation gives CASSSGTPSEAFF.

The chain is built from TRBV5-8 and TRBJ1-2; D uncertain. Germline V gene lookup returns CDR1 SGHTS and CDR2 YDEGEE. The CDR3 is 13 residues long. V lost 4 bases to trimming and J lost 2 bases, with 9 bases between them. CDR3 residues: CASSHGRNYGYTF. The CDR3 DNA follows: TGTGCCAGCAGCCACGGACGGAACTATGGCTACACCTTC.

V and J are TRBV9 and TRBJ1-2; D uncertain. V was cut by 0 bases and J by 7 bases, with 19 bases left in between. The CDR3 runs 16 residues. Germline V gene lookup returns CDR1 SGDLS and CDR2 YYNGEE. The CDR3 nucleotides read TGTGCCAGCAGCGTAGAGGATCGGGTGAAGAGTGCTGGCTACACCTTC. Translating it yields CASSVEDRVKSAGYTF.

This chain uses TRBV28 with TRBJ2-7, with 7 bases that match TRBD2. The length of the CDR3 is 14 residues. Unmatched junction bases numbered 9, after V lost 6 bases and J lost 4 bases. Germline loops: CDR1 MDHEN, CDR2 SYDVKM. CDR3 sequence reads: CASSRGWEGYEQYF. In DNA form, the CDR3 reads TGTGCCAGCAGCCGGGGGTGGGAGGGGTACGAGCAGTACTTC.

The rearrangement uses TRBV7-2 and TRBJ1-1; no clear D. The V and J ends lost 2 bases and 10 bases respectively, with 14 bases between them. CDR3 size: 13 residues. The V gene's germline CDR1 is SGHTA and CDR2 FQGNSA. The CDR3 bases are TGTGCCAGCAGCTTATCGGCCCCCATGGGAGCTTTCTTT. Translated, it gives CASSLSAPMGAFF.

This chain links TRBV27 with TRBJ1-6; possibly TRBD1 for D (5 bases). CDR1 is MNHEY, CDR2 SMNVEV, per germline (reference sequence). This CDR3 comprises 14 residues. Deletions cut 4 bases from V and 3 bases from J, with 7 bases between. CDR3 in DNA: TGTGCCAGCAGTTGGGGGGGCTATAATTCACCCCTCCACTTT. Translated, it gives CASSWGGYNSPLHF.

The chain is built from TRBV5-1 and TRBJ2-7; TRBD2 agrees at 9 bases. This CDR3 contains 13 residues. CDR1 SGHRS and CDR2 YFSETQ come from the germline V gene. J lost 3 bases, V lost 5 bases, and 3 bases had no gene match. The CDR3, as DNA: TGCGCCAGCAGGGAACTAGCGGGCTACGAGCAGTACTTC. It specifies CASRELAGYEQYF.

V usage is TRBV5-6 and J usage is TRBJ1-2; 8 bases are a match to TRBD1. Losses at the gene ends were 3 bases for V and 0 bases for J; bases not matched to a gene: 1. Germline values: CDR1 SGHDT, CDR2 YYEEEE. CDR3 length equals 14 residues. CDR3 nucleotides: TGTGCCAGCAGCTCAGGGGGCACTAACTATGGCTACACCTTC. Protein: CASSSGGTNYGYTF.

The chain employs TRBV11-2 and TRBJ1-6; 8 bases align to TRBD1. CDR1 is SGHAT, CDR2 FQNNGV, per germline. CDR3 length equals 16 residues. The trim removed 5 bases at V and 6 bases at J, leaving 9 bases unmatched. The CDR3 here is CASSIWSDRANSPLHF. The CDR3, as DNA: TGTGCCAGCAGCATATGGTCGGACAGGGCTAATTCACCCCTCCACTTT.

The V and J genes are TRBV1 and TRBJ2-1; TRBD2 is taken as the D call from the table, unchecked against the DNA. TRBV1 corresponds to a pseudogene. CDR3 length: 16 amino acids. This chain's CDR3 is CTSSRVTSGGYNEQFF. DNA for the CDR3: TGCACCAGCAGCCGAGTTACTAGCGGGGGCTACAATGAGCAGTTCTTC.

The chain links TRBV5-1 to TRBJ2-6; the D gene is possibly TRBD1 (5 bases). Germline values: CDR1 SGHRS, CDR2 YFSETQ. Trimming removed 8 bases at V and 2 bases at J, with 14 bases between. There are 15 residues in the CDR3. This CDR3 reads CASQQGLPGANVLTF. The CDR3, as DNA: TGCGCCAGTCAGCAGGGTCTCCCTGGGGCCAACGTCCTGACTTTC.

The gene calls are TRBV7-2 and TRBJ2-2, with D tentatively TRBD2 (5 bases). Germline V gives CDR1 SGHTA, CDR2 FQGNSA. Trimming took 3 bases from V and 0 from J, leaving 14 bases between them. The CDR3 runs 17 residues. This chain's CDR3 is CASSLRAGVANTGELFF. The CDR3 region has the DNA TGTGCCAGCAGCTTGAGGGCCGGGGTAGCGAACACCGGGGAGCTGTTTTTT. Using reference TRBV7-2 and TRBJ2-2 for the parts outside the CDR3, the full variable domain is GAGVSQSPSNKVTEKGKDVELRCDPISGHTALYWYRQSLGQGLEFLIYFQGNSAPDKSGLPSDRFSAERTGGSVSTLTIQRTQQEDSAVYLCASSLRAGVANTGELFFGEGSRLTVL.

The V call is TRBV6-5, the J call TRBJ1-2; D possibly corresponds to TRBD1 (5 bases). V dropped 5 bases and J dropped 1 base, with 14 bases sitting between them. This CDR3 contains 15 residues. Germline-derived CDR1 and CDR2 are MNHEY and SVGAGI. CDR3 bases: TGTGCCAGCAGTCGTGGGGGGATTTATAACTATGGCTACACCTTC. This translates into CASSRGGIYNYGYTF.

This sequence joins TRBV7-8 and TRBJ1-5, with D possibly matching TRBD1 (5 bases). Germline lookup yields CDR1 SGHVS and CDR2 FQNEAQ. V was clipped by 3 bases and J by 2 bases, with 11 bases between them. The CDR3 totals 15 residues. The CDR3 bases are TGTGCCAGCAGCTTGGGGGGTGATGGCAATCAGCCCCAGCATTTT. Translating it yields CASSLGGDGNQPQHF.

The gene calls are TRBV6-6 and TRBJ2-7; 10 bases map to TRBD2. This CDR3 has 14 residues. With V trimmed by 6 bases and J by 5 bases, 7 bases remained unmatched. Germline V gene lookup returns CDR1 MNHNY and CDR2 SVGAGI (reference sequence). The CDR3: CASRSTGLAHEQYF. The CDR3 DNA is TGTGCCAGCAGGTCGACGGGACTAGCGCACGAGCAGTACTTC.

This chain connects TRBV5-8 to TRBJ2-7, with D perhaps TRBD1 (6 bases). The CDR3 is made up of 10 amino acids. V was cut by 9 bases and J by 6 bases, with 10 bases left in between. Germline V gene data show CDR1 as SGHTS and CDR2 as YDEGEE. The CDR3 loop reads CATIGGEQYF. CDR3 nucleotides: TGTGCCACAATAGGGGGCGAGCAGTACTTC.

This clone was counted once. V is TRBV6-1 and J is TRBJ2-3; 11 nucleotides match TRBD2. CDR3 length equals 15 residues. The J segment lost 8 bases and the V segment lost 7 bases, leaving 11 bases of the junction unmatched. Germline-derived CDR1 and CDR2 are MNHNS and SASEGT. CDR3 residues: CASKVLALAGGTQYF. DNA of the CDR3: TGTGCCAGCAAGGTTCTCGCTCTAGCGGGGGGTACGCAGTATTTT.

The chain uses TRBV19 and TRBJ1-2; D may be TRBD1 (6 bases). CDR3 size: 14 residues. Trimming shortened V by 5 bases and J by 8 bases, and 18 bases separated the two germline ends. Looked up from germline, CDR1 is LNHDA and CDR2 is SQIVND (reference sequence). This CDR3 is CASSFLQGIGGYTF. CDR3 in DNA: TGTGCCAGTAGTTTCTTACAGGGTATTGGGGGCTACACCTTC.

The rearrangement links TRBV5-1 to TRBJ1-6, with D possibly being TRBD1 (6 bases). Between the trimmed V and J ends, which lost 4 bases and 11 bases, there was a span of 19 bases. Germline CDR1 is SGHRS and CDR2 is YFSETQ. The CDR3 runs to 15 residues. The CDR3 protein is CASSLSQGNRTPLHF. CDR3 bases: TGCGCCAGCAGCCTGTCACAGGGTAACAGGACACCCCTCCACTTT.

The rearrangement joins TRBV15 to TRBJ1-2; D possibly corresponds to TRBD1 (6 bases). Trimming shortened V by 5 bases and J by 6 bases, and 13 bases separated the two germline ends. The CDR3 is 13 residues long. Per germline, CDR1 LNHNV and CDR2 YYDKDF (reference sequence). CDR3 sequence reads: CATSLQGSHGYTF. CDR3 coding DNA: TGTGCCACCAGCCTACAGGGTAGCCATGGCTACACCTTC.

This chain links TRBV27 with TRBJ2-1; D is possibly TRBD2 (6 bases). CDR1 is MNHEY and CDR2 is SMNVEV in the germline V gene (reference sequence). This CDR3 spans 10 amino acids. Trimming took off 8 bases at V and 8 bases at J, with 7 bases between the two ends. This CDR3 reads CASGGDEQFF. The CDR3 DNA reads TGTGCCAGCGGAGGGGATGAGCAGTTCTTC.

This clone was counted a single time. The rearrangement links TRBV7-2 to TRBJ2-7, with a tentative D call TRBD1 (5 bases). CDR3 length equals 14 residues. In germline, CDR1 is SGHTA, CDR2 FQGNSA. V lost 1 base and J lost 7, with 14 bases in between. The CDR3 DNA sequence: TGTGCCAGCAGCTTAGATGGTAGGGGTAGGGAGCAGTACTTC. Translation gives CASSLDGRGREQYF.

The gene calls are TRBV30 and TRBJ1-6; D is uncertain. Trimming took 4 bases from V and 5 from J, leaving 12 bases between them. In germline, CDR1 is GTSNPN, CDR2 SVGIG (reference sequence). CDR3 size: 14 residues. CDR3 sequence: CAWKQGKDNSPLHF. DNA of the CDR3: TGTGCCTGGAAGCAAGGGAAGGATAATTCACCCCTCCACTTT.

The CDR3 region has the DNA TGTGCCAGCAGCTTACGCAGCCAGGAAGTTTCTACGCAGTATTTT. Translation: CASSLRSQEVSTQYF. The chain combines TRBV7-8 with TRBJ2-3; no clear D. The CDR3 extends over 15 amino acids. The V end was cut by 2 bases, the J end by 8 bases, with 17 bases between. Germline CDR1 SGHVS, CDR2 FQNEAQ. The full variable domain, in which reference TRBV7-8 and TRBJ2-3 provide the parts outside the CDR3, is GAGVSQSPRYKVAKRGQDVALRCDPISGHVSLFWYQQALGQGPEFLTYFQNEAQLDKSGLPSDRFFAERPEGSVSTLKIQRTQQEDSAVYLCASSLRSQEVSTQYFGPGTRLTVL.